Detailed here is one T cell receptor (beta chain). Its recognized antigen is unknown. There are no base qualities to consult, and no much larger clone falls within one base. The data are from a study of blood T cell repertoires in COVID-19 (dated by TCRdb to the early 2020s). Concerning the study at large: Collaborator samples came from the United States, Italy and Spain and covered acute and convalescent phases of COVID-19. Subjects who had been exposed to COVID-19, were actively infected with it, or had recovered from it provided the deeply sampled blood TCRbeta repertoires that made up the dataset. A freely available public database, intended as a resource for researchers studying the immune response to SARS-CoV-2, is where the repertoires were released. HLA class I and class II types, where available, came from metadata supplied by the sample provider rather than from assay-based typing. The samples were drawn from two sources: the first 160 participants of the ongoing ImmuneRACE study, and 950 to 1,500 subjects contributed by 6 global collaborators. The material from the prospective study consisted of cDNA or gDNA derived from T cells, B-cell-depleted T cells, or PBMCs. The sample metadata nearly always contained a de-identified subject ID, COVID-19 status, age in years and sex. Summary of the overall study and its limitations: How much clinical and demographic metadata was included differed by source and by participant, and the metadata was provided uncurated.

The immunoSEQ Assay, a bias-controlled multiplex PCR, was used to amplify TCRbeta CDR3 regions from genomic DNA. From the authors' description of their analysis: Within the assay, amplification of reference gene primers was used to estimate how many nucleated cells each sample contained. To quantify the absolute abundance of each unique TCRbeta CDR3 rearrangement, sequence reads were collapsed and filtered. For each sample, productive Simpson clonality was calculated as the square root of Simpson's diversity index across productive rearrangements. TCRdb took over this immuneACCESS table, retaining in-frame rearrangements with V and J assigned. Such tables are incomplete; in checked studies, under half of the missing clones stem from an unresolved V gene, and the remainder is unexplained. The D gene and trimming were derived from the DNA, and the V and J assignments and clone size from that table. This sample is represented by 300,000 to 450,000 clones; over 75% of them were singletons. Around 9.3% of the sample comes from the top ten.

One collaborating source in Seattle enrolled patients during active infection and followed them longitudinally through the course of disease. The collaborating institutions used their own protocols to collect whole blood in K2EDTA tubes. Collaborator samples were shipped for TCRbeta analysis as frozen whole blood, isolated PBMCs, or DNA extracted from either sample type. V lost 0 bases and J lost 10 bases, and the count of bases not matched to a germline gene is 5. The CDR3 covers 13 residues, taking in both the cysteine and the phenylalanine. CDR3 DNA only is kept here, 39 bases in frame from base 1. CDR1 and CDR2 are drawn from the germline V gene: SGDLS, YYNGEE.

This TCR derives from a woman aged 25 to 39 with COVID-19, enrolled during active disease. The sequencing sample was made of peripheral blood. The sequence links TRBV9 to TRBJ1-1; 8 nucleotides in the junction match TRBD1. The sequenced DNA is TGTGCCAGCAGCGTAGGAGGACAGGGTTCAGCTTTCTTT. Its protein is CASSVGGQGSAFF.